A selection of T cell receptor beta chains follows, all from one sample in a study of blood T cell repertoires in COVID-19. Profiled with immunoSEQ multiplex PCR; TCRdb holds only in-frame clones, not every one. Altogether 150,000 to 200,000 clones are present, roughly 90% being singletons, with the ten largest covering approximately 0.48%. Sequencing was carried out using peripheral blood. Every receptor here comes from a middle-aged man with acute or convalescent COVID-19. CDR3s include the opening cysteine and the closing phenylalanine or tryptophan. A D gene is named only where the DNA matches it firmly. Size is stated for part of the rows, as once, few or many counts, or as a class when the clone is expanded.

>TRBJ2-1|few|TRBD2|TRBV7-9
CASSLTSGGVEQFF
TGTGCCAGCAGCCTCACTAGCGGGGGAGTGGAGCAGTTCTTC
>TRBJ1-2|.|.|TRBV7-8
CASSLDLTVYGYTF
TGTGCCAGCAGCTTAGATCTGACAGTCTATGGCTACACCTTC
>TRBJ2-3|once|.|TRBV28
CASSLVWGQPSTDTQYF
TGTGCCAGCAGTTTAGTTTGGGGCCAGCCTAGCACAGATACGCAGTATTTT
>TRBJ2-1|.|.|TRBV24-1
CATRGGRDTEQFF
TGTGCCACCAGAGGGGGGAGGGACACTGAGCAGTTCTTC
>TRBJ2-1|.|.|TRBV24-1
CATSDLPSGAKGGNEQFF
TGTGCCACCAGTGATCTACCCAGCGGGGCCAAAGGGGGCAATGAGCAGTTCTTC
>TRBJ1-3|.|.|TRBV7-2
CASSLEGGRNTIYF
TGTGCCAGCAGCTTAGAGGGCGGGAGAAACACCATATATTTT
>TRBJ2-2|once|TRBD1|TRBV9
CASSLGQGAHGELFF
TGTGCCAGCAGCCTCGGACAGGGGGCTCACGGGGAGCTGTTTTTT
>TRBJ1-1|.|.|TRBV5-4
CASSLVSGENTEAFF
TGTGCCAGCAGCTTGGTGTCAGGGGAGAACACTGAAGCTTTCTTT
>TRBJ1-1|once|.|TRBV6-6
CASSYSRRHDTEAFF
TGTGCCAGCAGTTACTCCAGGAGGCATGACACTGAAGCTTTCTTT
>TRBJ2-2|.|.|TRBV2
CASSRDFAGELFF
TGTGCCAGCAGTCGGGACTTCGCCGGGGAGCTGTTTTTT
>TRBJ2-5|.|TRBD2|TRBV9
CASSVGGGAVETQYF
TGTGCCAGCAGCGTAGGCGGGGGGGCGGTAGAGACCCAGTACTTC
>TRBJ2-1|few|TRBD1|TRBV2
CASSEGLTGFIHEQFF
TGTGCCAGCAGTGAAGGGCTGACAGGGTTCATCCATGAGCAGTTCTTC
>TRBJ2-7|.|TRBD2|TRBV5-4
CASSFGLGRTSGIDEQYF
TGTGCCAGCAGCTTTGGATTGGGGAGGACTAGCGGGATCGACGAGCAGTACTTC
>TRBJ2-2|.|TRBD1|TRBV10-3
CAISPTGTGELFF
TGTGCCATCAGTCCGACAGGGACCGGGGAGCTGTTTTTT
>TRBJ1-1|once|.|TRBV12-3/TRBV12-4
CASRQDVNTEAFF
TGTGCCAGCAGACAGGACGTGAACACTGAAGCTTTCTTT
>TRBJ2-2|.|TRBD2|TRBV5-4
CASSHDLAGGTGELFF
TGTGCCAGCAGCCACGACCTAGCGGGGGGGACCGGGGAGCTGTTTTTT
>TRBJ2-5|.|.|TRBV30
CAWSAGETQYF
TGTGCCTGGAGCGCGGGGGAGACCCAGTACTTC
>TRBJ2-1|few|TRBD2|TRBV7-3
CASSVSGRQFF
TGTGCCAGCAGCGTTAGCGGGAGACAGTTCTTC
>TRBJ2-1|.|TRBD2|TRBV19
CAIGGSGRVEQFF
TGTGCCATCGGTGGTAGCGGGAGGGTTGAGCAGTTCTTC
>TRBJ1-2|.|TRBD1|TRBV19
CASGKGLADRAYGYTF
TGTGCCAGTGGCAAGGGTTTGGCGGACAGGGCCTATGGCTACACCTTC
>TRBJ2-2|.|.|TRBV7-9
CASSLMAAGELFF
TGTGCCAGCAGCTTAATGGCAGCGGGGGAGCTGTTTTTT
>TRBJ1-2|.|.|TRBV4-2
CASSQDLEGGYGYTF
TGTGCCAGCAGCCAAGATCTGGAGGGAGGCTATGGCTACACCTTC
>TRBJ1-1|.|TRBD1|TRBV7-9
CASSPRQPGQELNTEAFF
TGTGCCAGCAGCCCCCGTCAGCCGGGACAGGAGTTGAACACTGAAGCTTTCTTT
>TRBJ2-5|.|TRBD1|TRBV9
CASSDNRGHETQYF
TGTGCCAGCAGCGACAACAGGGGGCATGAGACCCAGTACTTC
>TRBJ1-2|.|.|TRBV28
CASSNPAGGYTF
TGTGCCAGCAGTAACCCTGCGGGGGGCTACACCTTC
>TRBJ1-1|.|.|TRBV7-3
CASSLTETTEAFF
TGTGCCAGCAGCTTAACGGAGACCACTGAAGCTTTCTTT
>TRBJ1-3|.|.|TRBV3-1/TRBV3-2
CASSQDGAAGRRTIYF
TGTGCCAGCAGCCAAGATGGCGCAGCCGGGAGACGCACCATATATTTT
>TRBJ2-1|.|TRBD2|TRBV18
CASSPGTSGANEQFF
TGTGCCAGCTCACCTGGGACTAGCGGGGCCAATGAGCAGTTCTTC
>TRBJ1-1|.|.|TRBV4-2
CASSPEGLSEAFF
TGTGCCAGCAGCCCAGAGGGGCTTTCTGAAGCTTTCTTT
>TRBJ2-3|.|TRBD1|TRBV5-6
CASRIRRGPDTQYF
TGTGCCAGCAGAATCCGCAGGGGGCCAGATACGCAGTATTTT
>TRBJ1-4|.|.|TRBV6-5
CASTPFATNEKLFF
TGTGCCAGCACCCCTTTTGCAACTAATGAAAAACTGTTTTTT
>TRBJ1-3|few|.|TRBV5-6
CASSFTGQTEPGNTIYF
TGTGCCAGCAGCTTCACGGGCCAGACAGAGCCCGGAAACACCATATATTTT
>TRBJ1-1|.|TRBD1|TRBV5-1
CASSPRDRGHVTEAFF
TGCGCCAGCAGCCCCCGGGACAGGGGGCACGTCACTGAAGCTTTCTTT
>TRBJ1-2|.|.|TRBV10-3
CAISDDRWPYGYTF
TGTGCCATCAGCGACGACAGATGGCCTTATGGCTACACCTTC
>TRBJ1-6|many|TRBD1|TRBV4-3
CASSQDLTGGSPLHF
TGCGCCAGCAGCCAAGATTTAACAGGGGGTTCACCCCTCCACTTT
>TRBJ2-4|.|TRBD1|TRBV7-2
CASSPRTGQGRNIQYF
TGTGCCAGCAGCCCACGGACAGGGCAGGGTCGAAACATTCAGTACTTC
>TRBJ2-2|.|TRBD2|TRBV4-3
CASSQGVAGSTRGTGELFF
TGCGCCAGCAGCCAAGGGGTAGCGGGGTCCACCAGGGGCACCGGGGAGCTGTTTTTT
>TRBJ1-4|.|.|TRBV11-2
CASSVGAGALFF
.
>TRBJ2-5|.|TRBD1|TRBV20-1
CSASSGQGKETQYF
TGCAGTGCTAGTTCAGGACAGGGGAAGGAGACCCAGTACTTC
>TRBJ2-7|.|.|TRBV12-3/TRBV12-4
CASSLGGPYEQYF
TGTGCCAGCAGTTTAGGGGGGCCCTACGAGCAGTACTTC
>TRBJ1-6|.|.|TRBV7-8
CASSPQVQGSSYNSPLHF
TGTGCCAGCAGCCCGCAAGTGCAGGGGAGCTCCTATAATTCACCCCTCCACTTT
>TRBJ2-1|.|TRBD2|TRBV4-1
CASSQDLGLGRVEQFF
TGCGCCAGCAGCCAAGATTTGGGACTAGGGCGCGTTGAGCAGTTCTTC
>TRBJ1-5|.|TRBD1|TRBV5-1
CASSLEGGEDQPQHF
TGCGCCAGCAGCTTGGAAGGGGGCGAGGATCAGCCCCAGCATTTT